This T cell receptor (beta chain) stems from a study of blood T cell repertoires in COVID-19. Across the study: Spain, Italy and the United States supplied samples that represented acute and convalescent COVID-19. Sample material is recorded as cDNA or gDNA derived from T cells, B-cell-depleted T cells, or PBMCs.

In the authors' methods: Researchers report that nucleated cell counts were estimated from reference gene primer amplification. The repertoire was sequenced with immunoSEQ multiplex PCR; TCRdb's copy has only in-frame clones and lacks some. V, J and clone size were drawn from that table, and D and trimming were deduced from the DNA. Of roughly 47,000 clones in the sample, about nine tenths are singletons; the top ten hold 15% to 18%. V dropped 5 bases and J dropped 8; count of bases not matched to a gene: 6. CDR3 length: 15 residues. Germline loops: CDR1 SEHNR, CDR2 FQNEAQ (reference sequence). This chain connects TRBV7-9 to TRBJ1-6, with 10 bases lining up with TRBD1. The sequencing input was peripheral blood. This TCR derives from a man aged 65 to 85 with active COVID-19. CDR3 residues: CASSKPGTGDSPLHF. In DNA form, the CDR3 reads TGTGCCAGCAGCAAGCCCGGGACAGGGGATTCACCCCTCCACTTT. The whole variable domain, filled in from reference TRBV7-9 and TRBJ1-6, reads DTGVSQNPRHKITKRGQNVTFRCDPISEHNRLYWYRQTLGQGPEFLTYFQNEAQLEKSRLLSDRFSAERPKGSFSTLEIQRTEQGDSAMYLCASSKPGTGDSPLHFGNGTRLTVT.